Listed below are T cell receptor beta chains from one sample, sequenced in a study of T cell responses to AZD1222 COVID-19 vaccine. Some clones are missing from TCRdb's copy, which holds only in-frame ones; the method was immunoSEQ multiplex PCR. The sample records fewer than 200,000 clones, 90% to 95% being singletons. The sequencing used peripheral blood, collected on day 0 of AZD1222 vaccination. Receptor source: an adult in good health. Both conserved end residues are part of each CDR3. The order of the fields is J gene, D gene, clone size, V gene, CDR3 protein, CDR3 DNA. D genes are given only for firm matches. Expanded clones get a size class; other rows say once, few or many, or leave the size out.

TRBJ1-4,NA,NA,TRBV3-1/TRBV3-2,CASTDRYEKLFF,TGTGCCAGCACTGACAGATATGAAAAACTGTTTTTT
TRBJ2-4,TRBD1,NA,TRBV19,CASSISLDRVAKNIQYF,TGTGCCAGTAGTATCAGCCTGGACAGGGTAGCCAAAAACATTCAGTACTTC
TRBJ2-3,TRBD2,NA,TRBV5-1,CASSQTSGSSTDTQYF,TGCGCCAGCAGCCAAACTAGCGGTTCTAGCACAGATACGCAGTATTTT
TRBJ2-1,NA,once,TRBV7-9,CASSLLSGGSSYNEQFF,TGTGCCAGCAGCTTATTGTCCGGGGGAAGCTCCTACAATGAGCAGTTCTTC
TRBJ1-2,NA,NA,TRBV30,CAWTQGGYGYTF,TGTGCCTGGACCCAGGGTGGCTATGGCTACACCTTC
TRBJ2-7,NA,once,TRBV27,CASSSRQGYEQYF,TGTGCCAGCAGTTCCAGGCAGGGCTACGAGCAGTACTTC
TRBJ1-5,TRBD1,NA,TRBV6-6,CASRETGWGNQPQHF,TGTGCCAGCAGAGAGACAGGGTGGGGCAATCAGCCCCAGCATTTT
TRBJ1-1,NA,NA,TRBV7-2,CASSSSHLTEAFF,TGTGCCAGCAGCTCCAGCCACCTCACTGAAGCTTTCTTT
TRBJ2-1,NA,NA,TRBV12-5,CASGGEASNEQFF,TGTGCTAGTGGGGGGGAAGCGAGCAATGAGCAGTTCTTC
TRBJ2-2,TRBD1,NA,TRBV5-1,CASSGAGTGGTGELFF,TGCGCCAGCAGCGGGGCCGGGACAGGGGGCACCGGGGAGCTGTTTTTT
TRBJ2-1,NA,NA,TRBV20-1,CSASPPASGDYNEQFF,TGCAGTGCTAGTCCCCCCGCGTCAGGAGACTACAATGAGCAGTTCTTC
TRBJ1-6,NA,NA,TRBV28,CASSTSVPGRSSYNSPLHF,TGTGCCAGCAGCACAAGCGTTCCGGGACGGAGCTCCTATAATTCACCCCTCCACTTT
TRBJ1-1,NA,NA,TRBV6-5,CASTPPGENTEAFF,TGTGCCAGCACCCCCCCCGGGGAGAACACTGAAGCTTTCTTT
TRBJ1-1,NA,NA,TRBV6-1,CASSERQRTEAFF,TGTGCCAGCAGTGAAAGACAGCGCACTGAAGCTTTCTTT
TRBJ2-7,TRBD2,NA,TRBV27,CASSRVTGGFSSAYEQYF,TGTGCCAGCAGTCGGGTGACGGGAGGGTTTTCGAGCGCCTACGAGCAGTACTTC
TRBJ2-4,NA,NA,TRBV7-9,CASSLRGENIQYF,TGTGCCAGCAGCTTAAGGGGGGAAAACATTCAGTACTTC
TRBJ1-2,NA,NA,TRBV15,CATSQTENYGYTF,TGTGCCACCAGCCAGACAGAGAACTATGGCTACACCTTC
TRBJ1-2,NA,NA,TRBV5-4,CASSLLDSSYGYTF,TGTGCCAGCAGCCTCCTAGACTCTTCCTATGGCTACACCTTC
TRBJ2-1,NA,NA,TRBV21-1,CASSKGGNEQFF,TGTGCCAGCAGCAAAGGGGGGAATGAGCAGTTCTTC
TRBJ1-2,TRBD1,NA,TRBV19,CATEGQGWNYGYTF,TGTGCCACTGAGGGACAGGGGTGGAACTATGGCTACACCTTC
TRBJ1-1,NA,few,TRBV6-6,CASSYGGLFEAFF,TGTGCCAGCAGTTACGGGGGACTATTCGAAGCTTTCTTT
TRBJ1-1,NA,once,TRBV29-1,CSGDLDAEAFF,TGCAGCGGTGACTTGGACGCTGAAGCTTTCTTT
TRBJ1-4,NA,NA,TRBV10-3,CASGSGNEKLFF,TGTGCCTCGGGGTCCGGAAATGAAAAACTGTTTTTT
TRBJ2-1,TRBD1,NA,TRBV24-1,CATSDFEQGDNEQFF,TGTGCCACCAGTGATTTTGAACAGGGGGACAATGAGCAGTTCTTC
TRBJ1-1,NA,NA,TRBV6-5,CASSPDLNTEAFF,TGTGCCAGCAGTCCTGATCTGAACACTGAAGCTTTCTTT
TRBJ1-1,NA,NA,TRBV7-9,CASSLATTEAFF,TGTGCCAGCAGCTTAGCGACCACTGAAGCTTTCTTT
TRBJ1-2,TRBD1,NA,TRBV27,CATSPGYRAGGGYTF,TGTGCCACTAGTCCAGGTTATCGGGCAGGGGGTGGCTACACCTTC
TRBJ2-3,TRBD2,NA,TRBV13,CASSLRTSGRGSTDTQYF,TGTGCCAGCAGCTTACGCACTAGCGGGAGGGGTAGCACAGATACGCAGTATTTT